A selection of T cell receptor beta chains follows, all from one sample in a study of T cell responses to AZD1222 COVID-19 vaccine. Libraries were prepared by immunoSEQ multiplex PCR; TCRdb keeps only in-frame clonotypes and omits some of them. The data show 80,000 to 100,000 clones, with approximately 90% seen just once and roughly 2.7% held by the top ten. This specimen consisted of peripheral blood, obtained 28 days after the second AZD1222 dose. The receptors originated from an adult who received the AZD1222 COVID-19 vaccine. The conserved cysteine and the conserved F or W are not part of the CDR3 here. A D gene is named only where the DNA matches it firmly.

J gene,V gene,D gene,CDR3 protein
TRBJ2-1,TRBV18,TRBD2,ASSPPREGLGNEQF
TRBJ1-2,TRBV4-2,.,ASSQDRQTYGYT
TRBJ2-5,TRBV7-9,.,ASSALEGGGETQY
TRBJ2-7,TRBV10-3,TRBD2,AISAHTSGSYEQY
TRBJ1-2,TRBV18,.,ASSRGAGPDNYGYT
TRBJ2-1,TRBV10-3,TRBD2,AISGGSYNEQF
TRBJ2-3,TRBV29-1,TRBD2,SVDTSGTSGSDTQY
TRBJ1-6,TRBV5-1,TRBD1,ASRDPSTGENSPLH
TRBJ1-1,TRBV30,.,AWMGGWGLNTEAF
TRBJ1-1,TRBV30,.,AWSGGSTEAF
TRBJ2-1,TRBV2,.,ASSEVGLPVWF
TRBJ1-2,TRBV5-1,TRBD1,ASSIRDRSNYGYT
TRBJ2-2,TRBV5-1,TRBD2,ASSRGLDSTGELF
TRBJ1-5,TRBV7-8,.,ASSQGRLFNQPQH
TRBJ1-5,TRBV19,.,ASSIERNQPQH